This TCR beta chain was documented in a study of response to subunit inactivated influenza vaccine. Concerning this clonotype itself: Its antigen remains unknown.

TCRdb analysed the RT-PCR reads with MiXCR anew, one entry per CDR3 protein. The sample gives more than 550,000 distinct CDR3 sequences, about an eighth of which show up once; roughly 10% is in the top ten. Germline CDR1 LGHDT, CDR2 YNNKEL (reference sequence). The CDR3 is 15 residues long. V was pared by 0 bases and J by 6 bases, with 3 bases of the junction left unmatched. Study findings and constraints: A suggestion made by the authors is that each seasonal influenza vaccination recruits few new T cells.

The input for sequencing was PBMCs from blood, taken on the day of vaccination. The receptor comes from a man aged 50 or older who received an inactivated influenza vaccine. V usage is TRBV3-1 and J usage is TRBJ2-3; TRBD2 matches 10 bases. CDR3: CASSQDSLAGDTQYF. The DNA for the CDR3 is TGTGCCAGCAGCCAAGATTCACTAGCGGGGGATACGCAGTATTTT.